One sample yielded the 10 T cell receptor beta chains listed below, sequenced in a study of control samples from healthy donors and cancer patients. Measured with immunoSEQ multiplex PCR; TCRdb has only the in-frame clones, and not every one. The sample lists over 75,000 clones; 91% were seen once. The source material was blood. Source of these receptors: a man aged 25 to 40 in good health.

The J gene is TRBJ2-5, the V gene TRBV5-1, with 7 nucleotides matching TRBD1. CDR1 SGHRS and CDR2 YFSETQ come from the germline V gene. After removal of 4 bases from V and 4 bases from J, the junction contained 13 bases not matched to a gene. This CDR3 region has 16 residues. CDR3 residues: CASSRRDRLRIETQYF. In DNA form, the CDR3 reads TGCGCCAGCAGCAGACGGGACAGATTGAGGATAGAGACCCAGTACTTC.

The sample holds one count of this clone. Here the CDR3 DNA reads TGTGCCAGCAGCCCCCGGTGGCCCAATGAGCAGTTCTTC. Encoded protein: CASSPRWPNEQFF. The gene calls are TRBV7-8 and TRBJ2-1; unclear D gene. The CDR3 totals 13 residues. V shed 5 bases and J shed 6 bases, with 11 bases lying between them. Germline V gene lookup returns CDR1 SGHVS and CDR2 FQNEAQ.

V is TRBV28 and J is TRBJ1-1; 7 nucleotides line up with TRBD1. The CDR3 contains 12 residues. Losses at the gene ends were 7 bases for V and 7 bases for J; bases not matched to a gene: 6. Germline V gives CDR1 MDHEN, CDR2 SYDVKM. The CDR3 DNA sequence: TGTGCCAGCACCCGGACAGGCCTTGAAGCTTTCTTT. This translates into CASTRTGLEAFF. The full variable domain, its missing parts supplied by reference TRBV28 and TRBJ1-1, is DVKVTQSSRYLVKRTGEKVFLECVQDMDHENMFWYRQDPGLGLRLIYFSYDVKMKEKGDIPEGYSVSREKKERFSLILESASTNQTSMYLCASTRTGLEAFFGQGTRLTVV.

The genes are TRBV4-2 and TRBJ2-2; TRBD2 aligns across 11 bases. The germline gives CDR1 LGHNA, CDR2 YNFKEQ. V shed 5 bases and J 7 bases; nucleotides not matched to a gene: 12. The CDR3 is made up of 17 amino acids. The DNA of the CDR3 is TGTGCCAGCAGCTCTCCTAGACTAGCGGGAAGGGGCGGGGAGCTGTTTTTT. Protein product: CASSSPRLAGRGGELFF.

This clone showed up just once. This sequence joins TRBV7-3 and TRBJ1-6; D is unclear. The V gene's germline CDR1 is SGHTA and CDR2 FQGTGA. This CDR3 has 16 residues. The V end lost 2 bases, the J end lost 6 bases, and 14 bases lay between the germline ends. The CDR3 sequence is CASSLRSGPANSPLHF. DNA of the CDR3: TGTGCCAGCAGCTTACGGTCCGGGCCAGCTAATTCACCCCTCCACTTT.

The genes are TRBV4-3 and TRBJ1-2; TRBD1 is a possible D gene (6 bases). The CDR3 consists of 16 residues. CDR1 and CDR2 from the germline V gene are LGHNA and YSLEER. Trimming took off 0 bases at V and 3 bases at J, with 14 bases between the two ends. For the CDR3, the DNA is TGCGCCAGCAGCCAAGATTCGGGGGCGAGGGACTATGGCTACACCTTC. Its translation: CASSQDSGARDYGYTF.

The chain combines TRBV6-5 with TRBJ1-4; no clear D gene. Germline V gene lookup returns CDR1 MNHEY and CDR2 SVGAGI. Trimming removed 5 bases at V and 7 bases at J, with 8 bases between. The CDR3 contains 12 residues. Written as DNA, the CDR3 is TGTGCCAGCAGTCTCGGTGGTGAAAAACTGTTTTTT. Residues: CASSLGGEKLFF.

To note about this clone: In the same sample, other DNA sequences code for this CDR3. V and J are TRBV9 and TRBJ1-2; D is possibly TRBD1 (5 bases). Germline CDR1 reads SGDLS; CDR2 reads YYNGEE. This CDR3 has 16 residues. V lost 2 bases, J lost 8 bases, and 22 bases lay in between. CDR3 DNA: TGTGCCAGCAGCGTTCGTCCGGGCGGGGCCGAGGGGGGCTACACCTTC. This sequence encodes CASSVRPGGAEGGYTF.

The chain is built from TRBV30 and TRBJ2-7; TRBD2 matches 9 bases. The CDR3 has 14 amino acids. In germline, CDR1 is GTSNPN, CDR2 SVGIG (reference sequence). V dropped 0 bases and J dropped 7; count of bases not matched to a gene: 7. The CDR3 nucleotides read TGTGCCTGGAGTGTCACCGTTAGCGGGAGAGAGCAGTACTTC. Translated, it gives CAWSVTVSGREQYF.

The rearrangement links TRBV9 to TRBJ2-1; a possible D gene is TRBD2 (5 bases). CDR3 length: 16 residues. CDR1 and CDR2 (germline): SGDLS, YYNGEE. Trimming removed 4 bases from V and 0 bases from J, with 14 bases in between. Here the CDR3 DNA reads TGTGCCAGCAGCAGACCTTCGGGGAGCTCCTACAATGAGCAGTTCTTC. Translation gives CASSRPSGSSYNEQFF.